This T cell receptor (beta chain) was obtained from a study of control samples from healthy donors and cancer patients. Sequencing used immunoSEQ multiplex PCR; TCRdb keeps in-frame clones, though not all of them. The table lists hundreds of thousands of clones, 75% to 95% of them singletons, with over 5.5% in the top ten. This clone was recorded a few times. CDR1 is SQVTM, CDR2 ANQGSEA, per germline. Trimming removed 3 bases at V and 3 bases at J, with 12 bases between. The CDR3 is made up of 13 amino acids. Material: PBMCs. The rearrangement uses TRBV29-1 and TRBJ2-7; D perhaps matches TRBD1 (5 bases). The receptor comes from a man aged 40-55 years with head and neck cancer. Here the CDR3 reads CSVEQGDIYEQYF. CDR3 nucleotide sequence: TGCAGCGTTGAGCAGGGTGACATCTACGAGCAGTACTTC.